One and the same sample provided the 25 T cell receptor beta chains below, sequenced in a study of blood T cell repertoires in COVID-19. Profiling relied on immunoSEQ multiplex PCR, and the TCRdb table lists in-frame clones only, not all of them. The repertoire has nearly 110,000 clones, around 78% of them found once; the top ten carry 6.2%. Input material: peripheral blood. These TCRs come from an elderly man with COVID-19, enrolled during active disease.

The DNA of the CDR3 is TGTGCCAGCAGGGCGGGAGATACGCAGTATTTT. Residues: CASRAGDTQYF. The V gene is TRBV6-6, the J gene TRBJ2-3; possibly TRBD2 for D (5 bases). This CDR3 spans 11 amino acids. The ends were cut back, 6 bases at V and 5 bases at J, with 6 bases in the middle. Per the germline V gene, CDR1 is MNHNY and CDR2 is SVGAGI (reference sequence).

This chain connects TRBV25-1 to TRBJ1-4; 8 bases are shared with TRBD1. The trim removed 3 bases at V and 8 bases at J, leaving 8 bases unmatched. Looked up from germline, CDR1 is MGHDK and CDR2 is SYGVNS. The CDR3 runs to 15 residues. DNA of the CDR3: TGTGCCAGCAGTGAGCCGGGACAGGCCGGCGAAAAACTGTTTTTT. The encoded protein is CASSEPGQAGEKLFF.

This rearrangement joins TRBV7-9 to TRBJ2-1, with TRBD1 matching over 10 bases. The CDR3 spans 16 residues. Trimming at V came to 4 bases and at J to 6 bases, leaving 9 bases not matched to a gene. Germline V gene sequence: CDR1 SEHNR, CDR2 FQNEAQ (reference sequence). In DNA form, the CDR3 reads TGTGCCAGCAGCTCGCGAGGGACAGGGGTCAGCAATGAGCAGTTCTTC. It specifies CASSSRGTGVSNEQFF.

V usage is TRBV18 and J usage is TRBJ2-7, with a possible D match to TRBD1 (6 bases). The CDR3 runs 14 residues. Germline V CDR1 and CDR2: KGHSH, LQKENI. The V gene lost 4 bases and the J gene lost 2 bases, with 12 bases spanning the gap. The CDR3 DNA reads as TGTGCCAGCTCACTTAGGGACACACCCTACGAGCAGTACTTC. Amino acid sequence: CASSLRDTPYEQYF.

CDR3 sequence reads: CASSLQTWTGGSNTEAFF. For the CDR3, the DNA is TGTGCCAGCAGCTTACAAACTTGGACAGGGGGCTCGAACACTGAAGCTTTCTTT. The J gene is TRBJ1-1, the V gene TRBV7-8; 11 bases fit TRBD1. Per germline, CDR1 SGHVS and CDR2 FQNEAQ. The CDR3 is 18 residues long. V was pared by 2 bases and J by 1 base, with 9 bases of the junction left unmatched.

This clone appeared a few times. V is TRBV11-1 and J is TRBJ1-2; 7 bases are a match to TRBD1. The V gene's germline CDR1 is SGHAT and CDR2 FQDESV (reference sequence). There are 14 residues in the CDR3. J gave up 3 bases and V 5 bases, and 6 bases lay outside the gene matches. CDR3 protein: CASSHTGDDYGYTF. The CDR3 DNA follows: TGTGCCAGCAGCCATACAGGGGATGACTATGGCTACACCTTC. Full variable domain (remainder filled in from reference TRBV11-1 and TRBJ1-2): EAEVAQSPRYKITEKSQAVAFWCDPISGHATLYWYRQILGQGPELLVQFQDESVVDDSQLPKDRFSAERLKGVDSTLKIQPAELGDSAMYLCASSHTGDDYGYTFGSGTRLTVV.

The CDR3, as DNA: TGTGCCAGCAGCTTGGCGCTAGCTCTGGAGACCCAGTACTTC. Translating it yields CASSLALALETQYF. The chain links TRBV7-6 to TRBJ2-5, with TRBD2 as a possible D gene (5 bases). The CDR3 loop spans 14 amino acids. Per the germline V gene, CDR1 is SGHVS and CDR2 is FNYEAQ. Between the trimmed V and J ends, which lost 3 bases and 5 bases, there was a span of 13 bases.

V and J are TRBV19 and TRBJ1-5; 7 nucleotides agree with TRBD1. V trimming: 4 bases; J trimming: 5 bases; junction bases outside the gene matches: 5. The CDR3 totals 14 residues. Germline-derived CDR1 and CDR2 are LNHDA and SQIVND (reference sequence). The CDR3 sequence: CASSNRGYDQPQHF. The CDR3 nucleotides read TGTGCCAGTAGTAACAGGGGCTACGATCAGCCCCAGCATTTT.

This clone was seen once. The CDR3 coding sequence is TGTGCCACCAGAGAAGGGGATGATACGCAGTATTTT. Translation: CATREGDDTQYF. This chain joins TRBV24-1 and TRBJ2-3; perhaps TRBD1 as D (5 bases). This CDR3 has 12 residues. The germline gives CDR1 KGHDR, CDR2 SFDVKD. V was clipped by 7 bases and J by 6 bases, with 10 bases between them.

This chain connects TRBV5-8 to TRBJ2-1; 11 positions match TRBD2. The germline V gene has CDR1 SGHTS and CDR2 YDEGEE. Losses at the gene ends were 3 bases for V and 12 bases for J; bases not matched to a gene: 14. This CDR3 spans 16 amino acids. CDR3 amino acids: CASSSSGTSGLGGQFF. In DNA, the CDR3 is TGTGCCAGCAGCTCCTCCGGGACTAGCGGTCTGGGGGGGCAGTTCTTC.

In its sample, this clone was seen once. V gene TRBV7-9 combines with J gene TRBJ1-4, with 8 bases that match TRBD1. Per the germline V gene, CDR1 is SEHNR and CDR2 is FQNEAQ (reference sequence). V dropped 1 base and J dropped 8; count of bases not matched to a gene: 6. This CDR3 is 15 amino acids long. CDR3 sequence reads: CASSLGTGRLEKLFF. The DNA for the CDR3 is TGTGCCAGCAGCTTAGGGACAGGGCGCTTGGAAAAACTGTTTTTT.

This clone has only a few counts. CDR3 protein: CAINHRRLSTDTQYF. CDR3 coding DNA: TGTGCCATCAACCACAGGAGACTTAGCACAGATACGCAGTATTTT. The rearrangement links TRBV10-3 to TRBJ2-3; TRBD1 is a possible D gene (5 bases). Trimming left V 7 bases short and J 0 bases short, with 14 bases between. The CDR3 totals 15 residues. CDR1 is ENHRY and CDR2 is SYGVKD in the germline V gene.

V is TRBV7-2 and J is TRBJ2-1; tentative D call: TRBD2 (5 bases). The CDR3 has 15 residues. Germline CDR1 and CDR2: SGHTA and FQGNSA. The V end lost 0 bases, the J end lost 8 bases, and 14 bases lay between the germline ends. CDR3 protein: CASSLARDLGDEQFF. Written as DNA, the CDR3 is TGTGCCAGCAGCTTAGCCCGGGATCTCGGCGATGAGCAGTTCTTC.

J is TRBJ1-1 and V is TRBV18; D gene unclear. V was pared by 6 bases and J by 1 base, with 15 bases between. The germline CDR1 and CDR2 sequences are KGHSH and LQKENI. The CDR3 has 15 amino acids. In DNA form, the CDR3 reads TGTGCCAGCTCCCCCTCGAAGGAGCAGAACACTGAAGCTTTCTTT. This encodes CASSPSKEQNTEAFF.

This chain links TRBV4-3 with TRBJ2-5; tentative D call: TRBD2 (6 bases). V was cut by 1 base and J by 3 bases, with 12 bases left in between. The CDR3 is 15 amino acids. The germline V gene has CDR1 LGHNA and CDR2 YSLEER. The CDR3 DNA sequence: TGCGCCAGCAGCCAAGGGTTGGACTACGAAGAGACCCAGTACTTC. This gives the protein CASSQGLDYEETQYF.

This chain links TRBV28 with TRBJ2-2; 10 nucleotides match TRBD1. Germline CDR1 MDHEN, CDR2 SYDVKM. The CDR3 consists of 15 residues. V shed 6 bases and J 0 bases; nucleotides not matched to a gene: 1. The CDR3 DNA reads TGTGCCAGCAGGACAGGGGGCGCGAACACCGGGGAGCTGTTTTTT. Its translation is CASRTGGANTGELFF. The full variable domain, rest sourced from reference TRBV28 and TRBJ2-2, is DVKVTQSSRYLVKRTGEKVFLECVQDMDHENMFWYRQDPGLGLRLIYFSYDVKMKEKGDIPEGYSVSREKKERFSLILESASTNQTSMYLCASRTGGANTGELFFGEGSRLTVL.

This chain joins TRBV15 and TRBJ2-6; 8 bases align to TRBD1. V shed 0 bases, J shed 3 bases, and the junction held 7 bases outside the gene matches. The CDR3 is 18 amino acids. Germline V gene sequence: CDR1 LNHNV, CDR2 YYDKDF (reference sequence). This CDR3 is CATSRDRQGAGGANVLTF. The CDR3 region has the DNA TGTGCCACCAGCAGAGATCGGCAGGGGGCGGGTGGGGCCAACGTCCTGACTTTC.

The chain couples TRBV7-2 to TRBJ1-1; possibly TRBD1 for D (5 bases). Germline-derived CDR1 and CDR2 are SGHTA and FQGNSA. Trimming pared 5 bases from V and 7 bases from J, leaving 17 bases between. This CDR3 has 14 residues. As DNA, the CDR3 is TGTGCCAGCAGCCAACAACCAGGGCAGAGTGAAGCTTTCTTT. Translated, it gives CASSQQPGQSEAFF.

The chain combines TRBV6-1 with TRBJ2-7, with 11 bases matching TRBD1. Germline V gene lookup returns CDR1 MNHNS and CDR2 SASEGT. Trimming at V came to 3 bases and at J to 3 bases, leaving 4 bases not matched to a gene. The CDR3 extends over 15 amino acids. This chain's CDR3 is CASSDMGQGVYEQYF. Here the CDR3 DNA reads TGTGCCAGCAGTGATATGGGACAGGGGGTCTACGAGCAGTACTTC.

Here the CDR3 DNA reads TGTGCCAGCAGCCGGGAGGGGGGTGAAAAACTGTTTTTT. This codes for CASSREGGEKLFF. V is TRBV7-9 and J is TRBJ1-4, with TRBD1 as a possible D gene (6 bases). V was trimmed by 5 bases and J by 7 bases, leaving 11 bases between them. Germline values: CDR1 SEHNR, CDR2 FQNEAQ (reference sequence). CDR3 length equals 13 residues.

This clone was seen only once. The chain combines TRBV30 with TRBJ2-7; D unclear. The V gene lost 3 bases and the J gene lost 2 bases, with 8 bases spanning the gap. The CDR3 covers 12 residues. The germline gives CDR1 GTSNPN, CDR2 SVGIG (reference sequence). CDR3 nucleotide sequence: TGTGCCTGGAGGTCAAGCGCCTACGAGCAGTACTTC. Translating gives CAWRSSAYEQYF.

The chain joins TRBV7-9 to TRBJ2-7; 12 nucleotides agree with TRBD1. The germline V gene encodes CDR1 SEHNR and CDR2 FQNEAQ (reference sequence). This CDR3 has 16 amino acids. The junction had 4 bases not matched to a gene; V was cut back by 4 bases and J by 0 bases. Written as DNA, the CDR3 is TGTGCCAGCAGCTCCGGGACAGGGGGCATCTCCTACGAGCAGTACTTC. It yields the protein CASSSGTGGISYEQYF.

The V call is TRBV7-8, the J call TRBJ2-1; TRBD2 matches 12 bases. CDR3 length: 18 residues. From germline, CDR1 is SGHVS and CDR2 FQNEAQ. Trimming cost V 4 bases and J 2 bases; bases outside gene matches: 9. CDR3 residues: CASSSSGRAFGTYNEQFF. The CDR3 DNA is TGTGCCAGCAGCTCTAGCGGGAGGGCTTTTGGGACCTACAATGAGCAGTTCTTC.

The V call is TRBV29-1, the J call TRBJ1-2; D remains ambiguous. Germline CDR1 is SQVTM and CDR2 is ANQGSEA. V shed 0 bases and J shed 4 bases, with 12 bases lying between them. The CDR3 spans 14 residues. DNA of the CDR3: TGCAGCGTTGAAGACCGCGGCCAGTCCTATGGCTACACCTTC. This encodes CSVEDRGQSYGYTF.

This clone appeared once. This chain connects TRBV11-2 to TRBJ1-1; 7 nucleotides agree with TRBD1. Germline values: CDR1 SGHAT, CDR2 FQNNGV. Trimming at V came to 4 bases and at J to 11 bases, leaving 13 bases not matched to a gene. CDR3 length: 14 residues. The DNA for the CDR3 is TGTGCCAGCAGCTCCCGGGACAGACGTTCGAGGGCTTTCTTT. Its protein is CASSSRDRRSRAFF.